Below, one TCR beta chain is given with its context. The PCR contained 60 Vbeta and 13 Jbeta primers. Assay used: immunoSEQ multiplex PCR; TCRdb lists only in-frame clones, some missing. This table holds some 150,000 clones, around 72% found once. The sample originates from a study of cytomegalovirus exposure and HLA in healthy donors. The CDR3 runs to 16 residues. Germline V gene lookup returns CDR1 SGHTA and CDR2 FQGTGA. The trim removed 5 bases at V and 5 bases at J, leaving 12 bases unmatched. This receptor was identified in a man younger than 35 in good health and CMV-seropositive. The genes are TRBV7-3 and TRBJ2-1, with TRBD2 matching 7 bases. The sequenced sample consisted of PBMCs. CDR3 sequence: CASSAKAASGDNEQFF. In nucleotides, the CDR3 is TGTGCCAGCAGCGCCAAGGCGGCTAGCGGTGACAATGAGCAGTTCTTC.